This T cell receptor beta chain emerged from a study of shared clonotypes between healthy human individuals. The wider study: Donors had three CD4 naive, three CD4 memory, two CD8 naive and one CD8 memory plate apiece. Study-level points and caveats: Researchers found naive subsets generally carried larger estimated richness than memory subsets.

This table comes from immunoSEQ multiplex PCR, and its TCRdb copy is limited to in-frame clones, with some not included. The profile shows roughly 850,000 clones, around 96% of them singletons. V dropped 5 bases and J dropped 3; count of bases not matched to a gene: 6. The germline V gene encodes CDR1 SGHVS and CDR2 FNYEAQ. CDR3 length: 15 residues. This clone was counted once. Its antigen is not identified. Naive CD8 cells, CD45RO-negative and positively selected for CCR7, excluded terminally differentiated effector memory CD45RA+ cells. The study enrolled healthy HIV-negative adults without recent acute infections or vaccinations as donors. Only Caucasian adults living in Nashville, Tennessee served as donors.

The V and J genes are TRBV7-6 and TRBJ2-7, with TRBD2 matching over 11 bases. Sequencing used naive CD8+ T cells sorted from blood. The clonotype was recovered from a man aged 25 to 40 in good health. The CDR3 DNA reads as TGTGCCAGCAGCCCACTAGCGGGAGCGTTCTACGAGCAGTACTTC. It specifies CASSPLAGAFYEQYF.